Sequencing of this T cell receptor (beta chain) was carried out in a study of T cell repertoires in cytomegalovirus infection. Background on the study: CMV epitopes in the study were HLA-C-restricted (recently identified) and HLA-B-restricted (well studied). Indicated by public TCR beta signatures were CMV infection and matching HLA type. General study results and limits: The cumulative frequency of public TCR beta families distinguished individuals who carried CMV together with the relevant HLA.

TCRdb passed the reads through MiXCR, listing each CDR3 protein once. The profile shows about 310,000 distinct CDR3 sequences, 20% to 25% of them singletons. The table lists this clonotype with many counts. The target antigen is unknown. Trimming removed 3 bases at V and 1 base at J, with 15 bases between. Germline V CDR1 and CDR2: KGHSH, LQKENI. The CDR3 runs to 16 residues. The rearrangement links TRBV18 to TRBJ2-5, with D perhaps assigned TRBD1 or TRBD2 (6 bases each). This specimen was cultured PBMCs, taken from culture after CMV antigen stimulation. This receptor was taken from a human donor in good health (CMV status not recorded). Some clones in this sample may be carry-over from other donors' samples. CDR3 in DNA: TGTGCCAGCTCACCCCCCGGGGGCAGAACCCAAGAGACCCAGTACTTC. Translating gives CASSPPGGRTQETQYF.